A selection of T cell receptor beta chains follows, all from one sample in a study of blood T cell repertoires in COVID-19. TCRdb's table, derived via immunoSEQ multiplex PCR, lists solely in-frame clones and lacks some. The sample has around 300,000 clones, 88% seen once. Sequenced: peripheral blood. The receptor source for this set is a woman in her thirties with COVID-19, enrolled during active disease. The CDR3 runs from the conserved cysteine through the conserved F or W. D genes are given only for firm matches. The size of a clone is reported for some rows only, either as once, few or many, or as a class for expanded clones.

>TRBJ2-1|NA|TRBV4-1|TRBD1
CASSPYGTGSDNEQFF
TGCGCCAGCAGCCCCTACGGGACAGGATCGGACAATGAGCAGTTCTTC
>TRBJ1-6|NA|TRBV28|NA
CASSLMKVGGGSPLHF
TGTGCCAGCAGTTTAATGAAGGTTGGAGGTGGTTCACCCCTCCACTTT
>TRBJ1-2|few|TRBV18|TRBD1
CASSPADRGFGYTF
TGTGCCAGCTCACCCGCCGACAGGGGATTTGGCTACACCTTC
>TRBJ1-5|NA|TRBV6-5|NA
CASSSLFPGEPQHF
TGTGCCAGCAGTTCCCTGTTCCCCGGGGAGCCCCAGCATTTT
>TRBJ2-2|NA|TRBV7-3|NA
CASSLYGGSPGELFF
TGTGCCAGCAGCCTATACGGGGGATCACCCGGGGAGCTGTTTTTT
>TRBJ2-2|NA|TRBV27|NA
CASSRLKNTGELFF
TGTGCCAGCAGTAGACTGAAGAACACCGGGGAGCTGTTTTTT
>TRBJ1-6|NA|TRBV30|TRBD1
CAWSWTGGESSPLHF
TGTGCCTGGAGTTGGACAGGGGGAGAGTCATCACCCCTCCACTTT
>TRBJ1-1|NA|TRBV27|NA
CASSPREPNTEAFF
TGTGCCAGCAGTCCGAGGGAACCGAACACTGAAGCTTTCTTT
>TRBJ2-1|NA|TRBV7-8|TRBD2
CASSLERNLAVKFF
TGTGCCAGCAGCTTAGAAAGAAATCTAGCGGTGAAGTTCTTC
>TRBJ1-6|NA|TRBV5-5|NA
CASSLQGSPLHF
TGTGCCAGCAGCTTGCAGGGTTCACCCCTCCACTTT
>TRBJ2-3|NA|TRBV29-1|NA
CSVEERGFTDTQYF
TGCAGCGTTGAAGAAAGGGGATTCACAGATACGCAGTATTTT
>TRBJ2-1|NA|TRBV12-5|NA
CASGWLDNEQFF
TGTGCTAGTGGTTGGCTAGACAATGAGCAGTTCTTC
>TRBJ2-5|NA|TRBV18|NA
CASSPLVDRPGGETQYF
TGTGCCAGCTCACCGTTAGTGGACAGGCCCGGAGGGGAGACCCAGTACTTC
>TRBJ1-3|NA|TRBV28|TRBD1
CASSSPGQGNTIYF
TGTGCCAGCAGTTCACCGGGACAGGGAAACACCATATATTTT
>TRBJ2-3|NA|TRBV7-9|TRBD2
CASRKSASGGADTQYF
TGTGCCAGCAGAAAGTCGGCTAGCGGGGGGGCGGATACGCAGTATTTT
>TRBJ2-1|NA|TRBV19|NA
CASNGNAGQRTYNEQFF
TGTGCCAGTAATGGTAATGCGGGACAGAGGACCTACAATGAGCAGTTCTTC
>TRBJ2-2|few|TRBV6-4|TRBD2
CASSTSGEMPHAGELFF
TGTGCCAGTTCAACTAGCGGGGAAATGCCTCACGCCGGGGAGCTGTTTTTT
>TRBJ2-7|NA|TRBV7-6|NA
CASSTNNEQYF
TGTGCCAGCAGCACCAACAACGAGCAGTACTTC
>TRBJ1-1|NA|TRBV7-6|NA
CASSASRTRNTEAFF
TGTGCCAGCAGCGCATCCAGGACACGGAACACTGAAGCTTTCTTT
>TRBJ1-2|NA|TRBV11-1|NA
CASSSGVYGYTF
TGTGCCAGCAGCTCAGGGGTTTACGGCTACACCTTC
>TRBJ2-7|NA|TRBV2|NA
CASREGAYNSYEQYF
TGTGCCAGCAGGGAAGGGGCCTACAACTCCTACGAGCAGTACTTC
>TRBJ1-3|once|TRBV3-1/TRBV3-2|TRBD1
CASSQGQFAGNTIYF
TGTGCCAGCAGCCAGGGACAGTTCGCTGGAAACACCATATATTTT
>TRBJ1-4|NA|TRBV6-1|NA
CASSDTPVGQGTNEKLFF
TGTGCCAGCAGTGATACTCCGGTCGGGCAGGGGACTAATGAAAAACTGTTTTTT
>TRBJ1-2|NA|TRBV19|TRBD1
CASSWGQGGGYTF
TGTGCCAGTAGTTGGGGACAGGGAGGTGGCTACACCTTC
>TRBJ2-3|NA|TRBV2|NA
CASSEGVAADTQYF
TGTGCCAGCAGTGAAGGGGTAGCGGCAGATACGCAGTATTTT
>TRBJ2-6|NA|TRBV15|NA
CATSLGLSGANVLTF
TGTGCCACCAGCCTAGGACTCTCTGGGGCCAACGTCCTGACTTTC
>TRBJ1-1|NA|TRBV6-4|TRBD1
CASSPGQGVSEAFF
TGTGCCAGCTCGCCGGGACAGGGGGTCTCTGAAGCTTTCTTT
>TRBJ2-1|few|TRBV11-2|TRBD2
CASSLMGGNEQFF
TGTGCCAGCAGCCTAATGGGGGGGAATGAGCAGTTCTTC
>TRBJ2-1|once|TRBV2|TRBD2
CASSTSGVTNEQFF
TGTGCCAGCAGTACTAGCGGGGTAACAAATGAGCAGTTCTTC
>TRBJ1-6|few|TRBV6-5|NA
CASSYLQGYNSPLHF
TGTGCCAGCAGTTACCTTCAGGGGTATAATTCACCCCTCCACTTT
>TRBJ2-1|NA|TRBV11-3|NA
CASSFGRGNEQFF
TGTGCCAGCAGCTTCGGCAGGGGTAACGAGCAGTTCTTC
>TRBJ2-1|NA|TRBV5-1|NA
CASSLEENNEQFF
TGCGCCAGCAGCTTGGAAGAGAACAATGAGCAGTTCTTC
>TRBJ1-2|NA|TRBV5-5|NA
CASTLLVGGDYGYTF
TGTGCCAGCACCCTCCTCGTCGGGGGTGACTATGGCTACACCTTC
>TRBJ1-1|NA|TRBV7-9|TRBD1
CASSLEGTGNTEAFF
TGTGCCAGCAGCTTAGAGGGGACAGGGAACACTGAAGCTTTCTTT
>TRBJ1-1|NA|TRBV28|NA
CASSLNKLPPPNTEAFF
TGTGCCAGCAGTTTGAATAAGCTCCCTCCCCCCAACACTGAAGCTTTCTTT
>TRBJ2-2|NA|TRBV28|NA
CASRRAGGTGELFF
TGTGCCAGCAGGCGGGCAGGGGGGACCGGGGAGCTGTTTTTT
>TRBJ1-2|NA|TRBV28|NA
CASSLPVVGYTF
TGTGCCAGCAGTTTGCCAGTCGTGGGCTACACCTTC
>TRBJ1-2|NA|TRBV12-3/TRBV12-4|NA
CASSFGVHYGYTF
TGTGCCAGCAGTTTCGGGGTGCACTATGGCTACACCTTC
>TRBJ2-7|NA|TRBV19|NA
CASSSGYEQYF
TGTGCCAGTAGTAGCGGGTACGAGCAGTACTTC
>TRBJ2-7|NA|TRBV2|TRBD1
CASRETGDYEQYF
TGTGCCAGCAGAGAGACAGGGGACTACGAGCAGTACTTC
>TRBJ1-1|NA|TRBV14|NA
CASSRNRVGQAFF
TGTGCCAGCAGCCGTAACAGGGTCGGCCAAGCTTTCTTT
>TRBJ2-6|NA|TRBV4-1|TRBD1
CASSQGDSPSGANVLTF
TGCGCCAGCAGCCAAGGGGACAGCCCCTCTGGGGCCAACGTCCTGACTTTC
>TRBJ2-7|NA|TRBV18|NA
CASSPDRTYEQYF
TGTGCCAGCTCACCTGACAGGACCTACGAGCAGTACTTC
>TRBJ2-5|NA|TRBV3-1/TRBV3-2|NA
CASSLQRGGPQYF
TGTGCCAGCAGCCTCCAGAGGGGGGGGCCCCAGTACTTC
>TRBJ1-2|NA|TRBV9|NA
CASSPRGSGYTF
TGTGCCAGCAGCCCACGAGGGTCTGGCTACACCTTC
>TRBJ1-4|NA|TRBV5-6|TRBD1
CASSQLTGTGGLANEKLFF
TGTGCCAGCAGCCAGCTTACCGGGACAGGGGGATTGGCTAATGAAAAACTGTTTTTT
>TRBJ1-2|NA|TRBV5-1|NA
CASSSEITRSGLPNYGYTF
TGCGCCAGCAGCTCCGAAATAACAAGAAGTGGACTTCCTAACTATGGCTACACCTTC
>TRBJ1-1|NA|TRBV28|NA
CGSGLSTEAFF
TGTGGTTCAGGTCTCTCAACTGAAGCTTTCTTT
>TRBJ2-1|NA|TRBV19|TRBD2
CASSEASGGYYNEQFF
TGTGCCAGTAGTGAAGCTAGCGGGGGGTATTACAATGAGCAGTTCTTC
>TRBJ1-1|NA|TRBV19|TRBD1
CASSMTGAGTEAFF
TGTGCCAGTAGTATGACAGGGGCGGGCACTGAAGCTTTCTTT
>TRBJ1-5|NA|TRBV10-3|NA
CAISESGGGDLLRNQPQHF
TGTGCCATCAGTGAGTCGGGTGGGGGGGACCTACTTCGCAATCAGCCCCAGCATTTT
>TRBJ1-2|NA|TRBV4-3|NA
CASSQDTGPRYGYTF
TGCGCCAGCAGCCAAGATACAGGGCCAAGGTATGGCTACACCTTC